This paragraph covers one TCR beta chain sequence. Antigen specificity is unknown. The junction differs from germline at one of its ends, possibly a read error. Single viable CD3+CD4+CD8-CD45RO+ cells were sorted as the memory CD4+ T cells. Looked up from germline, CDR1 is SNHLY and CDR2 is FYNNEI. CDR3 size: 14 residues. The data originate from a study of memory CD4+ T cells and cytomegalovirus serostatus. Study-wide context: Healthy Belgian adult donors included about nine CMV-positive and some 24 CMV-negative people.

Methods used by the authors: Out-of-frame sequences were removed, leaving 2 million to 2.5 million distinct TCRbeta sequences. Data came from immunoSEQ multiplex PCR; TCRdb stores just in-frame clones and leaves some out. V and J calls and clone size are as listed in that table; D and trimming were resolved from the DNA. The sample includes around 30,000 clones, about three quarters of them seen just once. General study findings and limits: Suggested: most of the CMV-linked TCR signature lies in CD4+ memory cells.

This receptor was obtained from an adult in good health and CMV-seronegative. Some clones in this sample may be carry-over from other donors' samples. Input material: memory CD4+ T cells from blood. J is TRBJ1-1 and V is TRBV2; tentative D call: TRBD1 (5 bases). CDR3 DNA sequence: TGTGCCAGCAGCGAAGCCAGGGTCTTCACTGAAGCTTTCTTT. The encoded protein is CASSEARVFTEAFF. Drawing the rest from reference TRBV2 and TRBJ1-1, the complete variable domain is EPEVTQTPSHQVTQMGQEVILRCVPISNHLYFYWYRQILGQKVEFLVSFYNNEISEKSEIFDDQFSVERPDGSNFTLKIRSTKLEDSAMYFCASSEARVFTEAFFGQGTRLTVV.